Reported below is one TCR beta chain. In the authors' methods: Cell counts per sample came from amplifying reference gene primers. The method was immunoSEQ multiplex PCR; TCRdb's version includes in-frame clones alone and lacks a portion of them. The D gene and trimming were derived from the DNA, and the V and J assignments and clone size from that table. The sample has 81,000 or so clones, 85% seen once; the top ten hold about an eighth. The data originate from a study of blood T cell repertoires in COVID-19. About the research overall: COVID-19 samples from acute and convalescent phases originated in the United States, Italy and Spain. PBMCs, B-cell-depleted T cells, or T cells were the source of the cDNA or gDNA that made up the material.

J was trimmed by 3 bases and V by 3 bases; bases with no gene match: 5. This CDR3 has 15 residues. Germline loops: CDR1 SEHNR, CDR2 FQNEAQ (reference sequence). The specimen was peripheral blood. The chain uses TRBV7-9 and TRBJ2-5; 9 nucleotides match TRBD1. The source is a woman in her 70s with active or convalescent COVID-19. The CDR3 DNA is TGTGCCAGCAGCTTGACAGGGGGGAGGGAAGAGACCCAGTACTTC. This codes for CASSLTGGREETQYF.